The 13 T cell receptor beta chains given below trace back to one sample, sequenced in a study of cytomegalovirus exposure and HLA in healthy donors. Primers included in the PCR were 60 Vbeta and 13 Jbeta primers. Some clones are missing from TCRdb's copy, which holds only in-frame ones; the method was immunoSEQ multiplex PCR. The sample yields about 91,000 clones, 78% seen once. The sequencing sample was made of PBMCs. The receptors were gathered from a male donor in good health and CMV-seropositive.

In DNA, the CDR3 is TGTGCCAGCAGTGTGAGGACAGGGTCTGAAAAACTGTTTTTT. It codes for CASSVRTGSEKLFF. This chain joins TRBV2 and TRBJ1-4; 8 nucleotides align to TRBD1. The ends lost 4 bases at V and 7 bases at J; junction bases unmatched: 5. Germline V gene data show CDR1 as SNHLY and CDR2 as FYNNEI. The length of the CDR3 is 14 residues.

The V call is TRBV5-1, the J call TRBJ1-1; 10 positions match TRBD1. The germline V gene encodes CDR1 SGHRS and CDR2 YFSETQ. CDR3 length equals 14 residues. The V and J ends lost 4 bases and 5 bases, in that order; junction bases with no gene match: 5. CDR3 in amino acids: CASSRQGAGTEAFF. The DNA for the CDR3 is TGCGCCAGCAGCCGACAGGGGGCAGGGACTGAAGCTTTCTTT.

CDR3 in amino acids: CASSAERSYNEQFF. The CDR3 bases are TGTGCCAGCAGTGCGGAGCGGAGTTACAATGAGCAGTTCTTC. The rearrangement links TRBV2 to TRBJ2-1, with D perhaps matching TRBD2 (5 bases). The germline gives CDR1 SNHLY, CDR2 FYNNEI. The CDR3 is 14 amino acids. V was clipped by 4 bases and J by 4 bases, with 11 bases between them.

This clone was counted only a few times. V usage is TRBV25-1 and J usage is TRBJ1-6; maybe TRBD1 (6 bases). The length of the CDR3 is 14 residues. Trimming pared 7 bases from V and 5 bases from J, leaving 12 bases between. The germline V gene has CDR1 MGHDK and CDR2 SYGVNS. The CDR3 loop reads CASNREGHNSPLHF. The CDR3 DNA reads TGTGCCAGCAACAGGGAAGGGCATAATTCACCCCTCCACTTT.

The chain has TRBV5-4 and TRBJ2-4, with TRBD2 matching over 9 bases. This CDR3 comprises 17 residues. V lost 5 bases, J lost 0 bases, and 9 bases stayed unmatched. Per the germline V gene, CDR1 is SGHNT and CDR2 is YYREEE (reference sequence). The DNA of the CDR3 is TGTGCCAGCAGTACCGGGACTAGCAAGCTAGCCAAAAACATTCAGTACTTC. The encoded protein is CASSTGTSKLAKNIQYF.

The chain recombines TRBV25-1 with TRBJ2-7; D gene uncertain. The CDR3 is 12 residues long. Germline V gene lookup returns CDR1 MGHDK and CDR2 SYGVNS. Between the trimmed V and J ends, which lost 5 bases and 2 bases, there was a span of 7 bases. This CDR3 is CASSTTAYEQYF. In nucleotides, the CDR3 is TGTGCCAGCAGTACTACTGCCTACGAGCAGTACTTC.

The genes are TRBV7-3 and TRBJ2-5; the D gene is possibly TRBD2 (6 bases). The ends were cut back, 4 bases at V and 2 bases at J, with 11 bases in the middle. CDR1 and CDR2 (germline): SGHTA, FQGTGA. The CDR3 is 14 residues long. The chain's CDR3 is CASSSAGIQETQYF. In nucleotides, the CDR3 is TGTGCCAGCAGCTCAGCGGGTATTCAAGAGACCCAGTACTTC.

This clone was observed a handful of times. The chain uses TRBV19 and TRBJ2-7; possibly TRBD2 for D (5 bases). The CDR3 runs 15 residues. V dropped 3 bases and J dropped 0 bases, with 12 bases sitting between them. Germline V gene data show CDR1 as LNHDA and CDR2 as SQIVND (reference sequence). The CDR3 DNA sequence: TGTGCCAGTAGTATGGAGGCAGCTGCCTCCTACGAGCAGTACTTC. Translation gives CASSMEAAASYEQYF.

The chain links TRBV19 to TRBJ1-2; D gene ambiguous. CDR1 LNHDA and CDR2 SQIVND come from the germline V gene (reference sequence). The CDR3 is 18 residues long. V was clipped by 3 bases and J by 0 bases, with 20 bases between them. CDR3 coding DNA: TGTGCCAGTAGTATTACGTTGTTGGGAGCAATAGCTAACTATGGCTACACCTTC. It translates to CASSITLLGAIANYGYTF.

This chain uses TRBV5-1 with TRBJ1-4; 8 nucleotides line up with TRBD1. Germline CDR1 reads SGHRS; CDR2 reads YFSETQ. V was pared by 4 bases and J by 8 bases, with 7 bases of the junction left unmatched. The CDR3 totals 14 residues. The CDR3 sequence: CASSEGQGLEKLFF. DNA for the CDR3: TGCGCCAGCAGCGAAGGACAGGGTTTGGAAAAACTGTTTTTT.

The chain employs TRBV7-9 and TRBJ1-5; 8 bases line up with TRBD1. V lost 10 bases and J lost 0; bases outside the gene matches: 8. CDR1 and CDR2 (germline): SEHNR, FQNEAQ (reference sequence). The CDR3 length is 15 residues. The CDR3 coding sequence is TGTGCCACCGGACAGGGCCGGTATAGCAATCAGCCCCAGCATTTT. This gives the protein CATGQGRYSNQPQHF.

The genes are TRBV7-9 and TRBJ2-7, with 7 bases identical to TRBD1. After removal of 5 bases from V and 3 bases from J, the junction contained 10 bases not matched to a gene. Germline V gene data show CDR1 as SEHNR and CDR2 as FQNEAQ (reference sequence). The CDR3 covers 15 residues. The CDR3 sequence is CASSADRVGGYEQYF. CDR3 DNA sequence: TGTGCCAGCAGCGCAGACAGGGTAGGCGGCTACGAGCAGTACTTC.

The chain links TRBV28 to TRBJ1-1, with TRBD1 as a possible D gene (5 bases). The V end lost 2 bases, the J end lost 5 bases, and 15 bases lay between the germline ends. The CDR3 is 15 residues long. Per germline, CDR1 MDHEN and CDR2 SYDVKM. The DNA of the CDR3 is TGTGCCAGCAGTTTAGCGGCCCCCCGGGGGACTGAAGCTTTCTTT. It is translated as CASSLAAPRGTEAFF. Full variable domain (remainder filled in from reference TRBV28 and TRBJ1-1): DVKVTQSSRYLVKRTGEKVFLECVQDMDHENMFWYRQDPGLGLRLIYFSYDVKMKEKGDIPEGYSVSREKKERFSLILESASTNQTSMYLCASSLAAPRGTEAFFGQGTRLTVV.